These T cell receptor beta chains were read from a single sample in a study of cytotoxic CD8 clonotypes in ibrutinib-treated CLL. Generated by immunoSEQ multiplex PCR, the TCRdb table keeps only in-frame clones and is missing some. Among more than 15,000 clones listed, about two thirds were seen once. The source was PBMCs, collected before ibrutinib treatment. The receptors derive from a human donor with chronic lymphocytic leukemia. Each CDR3 is given with its conserved first and last residue. A D gene is named only where the DNA matches it firmly. Clone sizes are given selectively: once, few, many, or a class where the clone is expanded.

size: few
D: .
V: TRBV6-1
J: TRBJ1-1
CDR3: CASSEGREGPGTEAFF
DNA: TGTGCCAGCAGTGAGGGTCGTGAGGGGCCGGGAACTGAAGCTTTCTTT

size: .
D: .
V: TRBV18
J: TRBJ1-2
CDR3: CASSLRTDYGYTF
DNA: TGTGCCAGCTCACTCAGGACGGACTATGGCTACACCTTC

size: .
D: TRBD1
V: TRBV7-2
J: TRBJ1-1
CDR3: CASGITGGRTEAFF
DNA: TGTGCCAGCGGAATAACAGGGGGCCGGACTGAAGCTTTCTTT

size: few
D: TRBD1
V: TRBV5-4
J: TRBJ2-7
CDR3: CASSPGQGWKDEQYF
DNA: TGTGCCAGCAGCCCGGGACAGGGCTGGAAGGACGAGCAGTACTTC

size: .
D: TRBD1
V: TRBV6-1
J: TRBJ1-5
CDR3: CASLDRGQRQPQHF
DNA: TGTGCCAGTCTCGACAGGGGGCAAAGGCAGCCCCAGCATTTT

size: few
D: TRBD2
V: TRBV6-1
J: TRBJ2-2
CDR3: CASSEASGGTGELFF
DNA: TGTGCCAGCAGTGAAGCTAGCGGGGGTACCGGGGAGCTGTTTTTT

size: .
D: .
V: TRBV30
J: TRBJ2-3
CDR3: CAWSVVGGADTQYF
DNA: TGTGCCTGGAGTGTCGTGGGGGGAGCAGATACGCAGTATTTT

size: few
D: .
V: TRBV29-1
J: TRBJ1-2
CDR3: CSVETGSYGYTF
DNA: TGCAGCGTTGAAACGGGCAGCTATGGCTACACCTTC

size: .
D: .
V: TRBV6-1
J: TRBJ1-6
CDR3: CASSEVPGGNSPLHF
DNA: TGTGCCAGCAGTGAAGTTCCGGGGGGTAATTCACCCCTCCACTTT

size: .
D: .
V: TRBV18
J: TRBJ1-2
CDR3: CASSPKAAYGYTF
DNA: TGTGCCAGCTCACCAAAGGCTGCCTATGGCTACACCTTC

size: .
D: TRBD1
V: TRBV19
J: TRBJ2-7
CDR3: CASSLSGTGGKEQYF
DNA: TGTGCCAGTAGCTTGTCCGGGACAGGGGGTAAAGAGCAGTACTTC

size: .
D: .
V: TRBV28
J: TRBJ1-1
CDR3: CASSLQGINAFF
DNA: TGTGCCAGCAGCTTACAGGGAATCAATGCTTTCTTT

size: .
D: TRBD1
V: TRBV28
J: TRBJ1-3
CDR3: CASRDRESPGNTIYF
DNA: TGTGCCAGCAGGGACAGGGAAAGTCCTGGAAACACCATATATTTT

size: .
D: TRBD1
V: TRBV4-1
J: TRBJ2-5
CDR3: CASSLQGQETQYF
DNA: TGCGCCAGCAGCCTACAGGGGCAAGAGACCCAGTACTTC

size: .
D: .
V: TRBV7-2
J: TRBJ2-2
CDR3: CASSLNPPTGELFF
DNA: TGTGCCAGCAGCTTAAATCCCCCCACCGGGGAGCTGTTTTTT

size: .
D: .
V: TRBV25-1
J: TRBJ1-1
CDR3: CASRGGNTEAFF
DNA: TGTGCCAGCAGGGGTGGAAACACTGAAGCTTTCTTT

size: .
D: TRBD1
V: TRBV6-5
J: TRBJ2-1
CDR3: CASRQGNEQFF
DNA: TGTGCCAGCAGACAGGGGAATGAGCAGTTCTTC

size: few
D: .
V: TRBV7-9
J: TRBJ2-3
CDR3: CASSPTAYTQYF
DNA: TGTGCCAGCAGCCCGACTGCGTATACGCAGTATTTT

size: .
D: .
V: TRBV6-6
J: TRBJ2-3
CDR3: CASSKGDPADTQYF
DNA: TGTGCCAGCAGTAAAGGGGATCCCGCAGATACGCAGTATTTT

size: .
D: .
V: TRBV6-5
J: TRBJ1-5
CDR3: CASSEGVGNQPQHF
DNA: TGTGCCAGCAGTGAAGGGGTGGGCAATCAGCCCCAGCATTTT

size: .
D: TRBD1
V: TRBV7-2
J: TRBJ1-6
CDR3: CASSLRGQGISYNSPLHF
DNA: TGTGCCAGCAGCTTAAGAGGACAGGGCATCTCCTATAATTCACCCCTCCACTTT

size: .
D: TRBD2
V: TRBV6-6
J: TRBJ2-7
CDR3: CASSPGLALNEQYF
DNA: TGTGCCAGCAGTCCGGGACTAGCGTTGAACGAGCAGTACTTC

size: .
D: .
V: TRBV5-1
J: TRBJ1-2
CDR3: CASSLNPTAGDGYTF
DNA: TGCGCCAGCAGTCTAAATCCGACTGCAGGAGATGGCTACACCTTC

size: .
D: .
V: TRBV7-9
J: TRBJ2-6
CDR3: CASSLGGGRSGANVLTF
DNA: TGTGCCAGCAGTTTAGGAGGGGGACGCTCTGGGGCCAACGTCCTGACTTTC

size: .
D: TRBD1
V: TRBV6-5
J: TRBJ1-6
CDR3: CASSYGTGVNSPLHF
DNA: TGTGCCAGCAGTTACGGGACAGGGGTTAATTCACCCCTCCACTTT

size: .
D: .
V: TRBV6-5
J: TRBJ1-1
CDR3: CASRGPGRPEAFF
DNA: TGTGCCAGCAGAGGGCCAGGAAGACCTGAAGCTTTCTTT

size: .
D: .
V: TRBV6-6
J: TRBJ1-6
CDR3: CASSYTEGLVTSPLHF
DNA: TGTGCCAGCAGTTACACTGAGGGGCTGGTAACTTCACCCCTCCACTTT

size: .
D: .
V: TRBV27
J: TRBJ2-3
CDR3: CASSFLGTDTQYF
DNA: TGTGCCAGCAGTTTTCTAGGCACAGATACGCAGTATTTT

size: .
D: .
V: TRBV4-1
J: TRBJ1-2
CDR3: CASSQEESGTTYGYTF
DNA: TGCGCCAGCAGCCAAGAGGAATCCGGGACAACATATGGCTACACCTTC

size: .
D: TRBD1
V: TRBV5-1
J: TRBJ1-2
CDR3: CASSLGPQGILDYGYTF
DNA: TGCGCCAGCAGCTTGGGCCCACAGGGGATTTTGGACTATGGCTACACCTTC

size: .
D: .
V: TRBV2
J: TRBJ2-1
CDR3: CASAPDRGDEQFF
DNA: TGTGCCAGCGCCCCGGACAGAGGGGATGAGCAGTTCTTC

size: .
D: .
V: TRBV30
J: TRBJ1-4
CDR3: CAWSPGQGEREKLFF
DNA: TGTGCCTGGAGCCCTGGCCAGGGTGAGAGAGAAAAACTGTTTTTT

size: .
D: .
V: TRBV5-5
J: TRBJ2-5
CDR3: CASSLDYRPQETQYF
DNA: TGTGCCAGCAGCTTGGATTACAGGCCACAAGAGACCCAGTACTTC

size: .
D: TRBD2
V: TRBV18
J: TRBJ2-1
CDR3: CASSPQGYSGGAYNEQFF
DNA: TGTGCCAGCTCACCCCAGGGTTATAGCGGGGGGGCCTACAATGAGCAGTTCTTC

size: once
D: .
V: TRBV15
J: TRBJ1-4
CDR3: CATSKDIREKLFF
DNA: TGTGCCACCAGCAAGGACATCCGGGAAAAACTGTTTTTT

size: .
D: .
V: TRBV30
J: TRBJ1-5
CDR3: CAWSVSNQPQHF
DNA: TGTGCCTGGAGTGTTAGCAATCAGCCCCAGCATTTT

size: .
D: .
V: TRBV6-1
J: TRBJ2-5
CDR3: CASSEAELTQYF
DNA: TGTGCCAGCAGTGAAGCAGAGCTAACCCAGTACTTC